This entry lists 7 T cell receptor beta chains sequenced from one sample in a study of shared clonotypes between healthy human individuals. Using immunoSEQ multiplex PCR, the repertoire was profiled, and TCRdb retains in-frame clones only, with some absent. This table holds approximately 460,000 clones, about 74% found once. The material sequenced was PBMCs. Receptors originate from a middle-aged woman in good health. Some clones in this sample may be carry-over from other donors' samples.

The chain carries TRBV27 and TRBJ2-7; TRBD1 aligns across 8 bases. The V gene end was trimmed by 5 bases and the J gene end by 2 bases; junction bases not matched to a gene: 8. The V gene's germline CDR1 is MNHEY and CDR2 SMNVEV (reference sequence). CDR3 length: 15 residues. CDR3 region: CASSLRTGNPYEQYF. In DNA form, the CDR3 reads TGTGCCAGCAGTCTCCGGACAGGGAACCCCTACGAGCAGTACTTC.

The V gene is TRBV28, the J gene TRBJ2-5, with no clear D. V lost 7 bases to trimming and J lost 5 bases, with 14 bases between them. The CDR3 runs to 13 residues. Germline-derived CDR1 and CDR2 are MDHEN and SYDVKM. CDR3 nucleotide sequence: TGTGCCAGCAAGGGCCCCAATCTCGAGACCCAGTACTTC. It codes for CASKGPNLETQYF.

The rearrangement joins TRBV21-1 to TRBJ1-2. TRBV21-1 is an annotated pseudogene. CDR3 length: 18 residues. CDR3 sequence: CASSKGKRGEMFDYGYTF. The CDR3 nucleotides are TGTGCCAGCAGCAAAGGCAAGCGTGGGGAGATGTTTGACTATGGCTACACCTTC.

As DNA, the CDR3 is TGTGCCAGCAGCCAAGACCGGGGGCTCTCTAATGAAAAACTGTTTTTT. Amino acid sequence: CASSQDRGLSNEKLFF. The rearrangement uses TRBV4-2 and TRBJ1-4, with a weak D call TRBD1 (6 bases). The V end was cut by 0 bases, the J end by 3 bases, with 11 bases between. The CDR3 is 16 amino acids. CDR1 and CDR2 (germline): LGHNA, YNFKEQ.

The rearrangement uses TRBV6-6 and TRBJ2-7; 7 bases are a match to TRBD1. CDR1 MNHNY and CDR2 SVGAGI come from the germline V gene (reference sequence). The CDR3 is made up of 12 amino acids. V gave up 7 bases and J gave up 4 bases; unmatched junction bases: 4. The CDR3 sequence is CASNHRGYEQYF. The CDR3 nucleotides are TGTGCCAGCAACCACAGGGGTTACGAGCAGTACTTC.

The chain combines TRBV7-9 with TRBJ1-2; no clear D gene. Germline V gene sequence: CDR1 SEHNR, CDR2 FQNEAQ (reference sequence). V gave up 6 bases and J gave up 5 bases, with 10 bases separating them. This CDR3 has 12 residues. The CDR3 reads CASRGSTYGYTF. CDR3 nucleotides: TGTGCCAGCAGAGGATCCACATATGGCTACACCTTC.

This clone has just a few counts. This chain uses TRBV6-1 with TRBJ1-5, with D possibly being TRBD1 (5 bases). Looked up from germline, CDR1 is MNHNS and CDR2 is SASEGT. Trimming shortened V by 3 bases and J by 7 bases, and 16 bases separated the two germline ends. The CDR3 has 15 residues. In DNA, the CDR3 is TGTGCCAGCAGTGAGGCGGGCCAGGGAGCCCAGCCCCAGCATTTT. The encoded protein is CASSEAGQGAQPQHF.